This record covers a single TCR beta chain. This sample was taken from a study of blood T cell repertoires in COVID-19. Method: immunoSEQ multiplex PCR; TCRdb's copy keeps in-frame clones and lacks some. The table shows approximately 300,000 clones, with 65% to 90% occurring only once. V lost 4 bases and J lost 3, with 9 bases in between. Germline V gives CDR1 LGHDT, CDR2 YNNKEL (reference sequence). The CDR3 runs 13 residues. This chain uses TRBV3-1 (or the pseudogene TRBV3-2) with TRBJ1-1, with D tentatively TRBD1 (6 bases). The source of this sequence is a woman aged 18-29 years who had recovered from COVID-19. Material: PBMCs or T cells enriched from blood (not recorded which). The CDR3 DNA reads TGTGCCAGCAGCCCGACAGGATACACTGAAGCTTTCTTT. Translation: CASSPTGYTEAFF.